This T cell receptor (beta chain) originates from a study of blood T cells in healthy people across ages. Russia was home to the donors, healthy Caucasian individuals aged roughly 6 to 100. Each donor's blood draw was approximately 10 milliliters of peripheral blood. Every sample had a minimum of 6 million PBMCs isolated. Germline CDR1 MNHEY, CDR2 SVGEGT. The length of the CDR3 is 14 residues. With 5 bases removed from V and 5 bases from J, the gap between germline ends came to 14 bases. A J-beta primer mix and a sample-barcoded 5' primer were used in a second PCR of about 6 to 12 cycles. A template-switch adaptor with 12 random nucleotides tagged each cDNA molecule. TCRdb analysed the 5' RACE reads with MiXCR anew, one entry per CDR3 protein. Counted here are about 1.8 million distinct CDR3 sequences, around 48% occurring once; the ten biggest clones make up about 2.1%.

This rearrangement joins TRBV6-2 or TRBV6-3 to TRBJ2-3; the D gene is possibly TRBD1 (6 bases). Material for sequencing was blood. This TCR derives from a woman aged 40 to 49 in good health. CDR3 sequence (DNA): TGTGCCAGCAGTACCGACAGGCCCCAAGATACGCAGTATTTT. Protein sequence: CASSTDRPQDTQYF.